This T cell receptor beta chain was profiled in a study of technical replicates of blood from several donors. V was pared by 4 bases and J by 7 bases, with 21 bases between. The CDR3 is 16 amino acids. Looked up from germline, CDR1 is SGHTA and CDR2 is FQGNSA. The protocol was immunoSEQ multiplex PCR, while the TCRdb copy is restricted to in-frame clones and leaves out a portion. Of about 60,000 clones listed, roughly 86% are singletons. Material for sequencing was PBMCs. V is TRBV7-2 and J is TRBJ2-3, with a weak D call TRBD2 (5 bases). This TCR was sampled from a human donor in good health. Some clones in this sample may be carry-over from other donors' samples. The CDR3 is CASSYTRNAEGNTQYF. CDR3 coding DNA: TGTGCCAGCAGCTATACTAGGAACGCCGAGGGCAATACGCAGTATTTT.